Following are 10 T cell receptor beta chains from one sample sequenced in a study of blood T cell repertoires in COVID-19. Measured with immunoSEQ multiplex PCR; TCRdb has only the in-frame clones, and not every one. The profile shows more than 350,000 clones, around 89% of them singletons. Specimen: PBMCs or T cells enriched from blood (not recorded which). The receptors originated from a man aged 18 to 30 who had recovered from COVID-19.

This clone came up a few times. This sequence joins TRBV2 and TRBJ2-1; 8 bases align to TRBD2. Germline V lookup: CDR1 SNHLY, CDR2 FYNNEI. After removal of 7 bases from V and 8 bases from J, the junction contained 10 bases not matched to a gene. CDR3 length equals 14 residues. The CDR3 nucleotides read TGTGCCAGCACCCCCGGGACTAGTATCTATGAGCAGTTCTTC. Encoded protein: CASTPGTSIYEQFF.

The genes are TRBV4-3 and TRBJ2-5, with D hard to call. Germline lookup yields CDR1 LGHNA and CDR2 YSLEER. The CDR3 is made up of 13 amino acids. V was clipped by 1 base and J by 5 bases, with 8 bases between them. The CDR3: CASSQVRGETQYF. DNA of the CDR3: TGCGCCAGCAGCCAAGTAAGAGGCGAGACCCAGTACTTC.

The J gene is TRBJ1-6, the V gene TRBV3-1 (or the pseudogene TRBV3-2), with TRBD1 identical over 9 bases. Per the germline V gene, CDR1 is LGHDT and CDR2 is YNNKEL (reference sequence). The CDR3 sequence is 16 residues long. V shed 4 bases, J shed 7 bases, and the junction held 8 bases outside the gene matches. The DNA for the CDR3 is TGTGCCAGCAGCCGAGACGACAGGGGGAACAATTCACCCCTCCACTTT. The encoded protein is CASSRDDRGNNSPLHF.

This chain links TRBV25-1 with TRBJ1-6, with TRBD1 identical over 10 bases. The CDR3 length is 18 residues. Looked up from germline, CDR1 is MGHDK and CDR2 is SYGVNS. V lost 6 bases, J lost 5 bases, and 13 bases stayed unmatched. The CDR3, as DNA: TGTGCCAGCAGGAGGGACAGGGGTTTTCGGCCGAATAATTCACCCCTCCACTTT. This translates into CASRRDRGFRPNNSPLHF.

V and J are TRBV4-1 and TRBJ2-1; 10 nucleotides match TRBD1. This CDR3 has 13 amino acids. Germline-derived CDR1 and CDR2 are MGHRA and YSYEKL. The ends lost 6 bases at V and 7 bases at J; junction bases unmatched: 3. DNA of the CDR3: TGCGCCAGCAGGTGGACAGGGGGGAATGAGCAGTTCTTC. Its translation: CASRWTGGNEQFF.

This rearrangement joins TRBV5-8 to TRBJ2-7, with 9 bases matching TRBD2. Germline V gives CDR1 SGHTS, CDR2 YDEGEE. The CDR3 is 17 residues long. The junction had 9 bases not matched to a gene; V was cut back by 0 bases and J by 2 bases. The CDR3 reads CASSLGGTSLNTYEQYF. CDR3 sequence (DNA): TGTGCCAGCAGCTTGGGTGGGACTAGCCTTAATACCTACGAGCAGTACTTC.

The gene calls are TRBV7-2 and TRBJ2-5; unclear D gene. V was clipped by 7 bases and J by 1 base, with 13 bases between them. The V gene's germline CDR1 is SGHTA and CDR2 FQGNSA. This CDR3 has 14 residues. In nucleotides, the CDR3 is TGTGCCAGCACATTTCAGGATGGCCAAGAGACCCAGTACTTC. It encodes CASTFQDGQETQYF.

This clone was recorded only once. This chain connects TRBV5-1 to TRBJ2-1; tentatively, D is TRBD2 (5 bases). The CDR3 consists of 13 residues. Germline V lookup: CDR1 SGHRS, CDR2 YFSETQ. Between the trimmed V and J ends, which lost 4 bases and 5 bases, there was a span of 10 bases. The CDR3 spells CASSRETNNEQFF. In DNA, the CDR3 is TGCGCCAGCAGCAGGGAGACTAACAATGAGCAGTTCTTC.

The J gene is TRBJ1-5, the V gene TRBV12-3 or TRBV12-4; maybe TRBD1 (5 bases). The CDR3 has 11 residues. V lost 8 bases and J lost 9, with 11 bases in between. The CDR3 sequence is CASGRGSPQHF. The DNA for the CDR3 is TGTGCCAGCGGGAGGGGCTCGCCCCAGCATTTT.

The CDR3 DNA follows: TGTGCCAGCAGGGTACAGGGTCAGCCCCAGCATTTT. Its protein is CASRVQGQPQHF. The rearrangement joins TRBV2 to TRBJ1-5, with D tentatively TRBD1 (6 bases). This CDR3 has 12 residues. CDR1 and CDR2 from the germline V gene are SNHLY and FYNNEI. Trimming left V 6 bases short and J 6 bases short, with 9 bases between.